This T cell receptor beta chain was retrieved from a study of metastatic and nonmetastatic thyroid tumors. At the level of the study: Thyroid patients, malignant and benign, had repertoires compared across blood and tumor or nodule tissue.

In the original processing: Differences in CDR3 between clinicopathological groups were drawn on to build a classifier intended to discriminate distant-metastatic papillary thyroid cancer patients. Using MiXCR, TCRdb re-called clones from the PCR reads. Clone size and V and J calls follow TCRdb, not the original study. The sample carries around 18,000 clones, around 28% recorded once. Patients were all untreated before their thyroid surgery. The study, taken as a whole, reports: Reportedly, malignant thyroid tumors had significantly higher TCR beta diversity than benign nodules, in blood and tumor.

This clone was seen a handful of times. Its antigen remains unidentified. Its ends do not fully match the called genes, so a read error is possible. The source material was tumor tissue. This TCR was sampled from a female donor with papillary thyroid cancer or a benign thyroid nodule (not recorded which). Some clones in this sample may be carry-over from other donors' samples.

The CDR3 DNA follows: TGTGCCAGCAGTGAAGGGCAGTCCGAGCAATGCTTC. Translation: CASSEGQSEQCF. The genes are TRBV2 and TRBJ2-7; D gene unclear. Looked up from germline, CDR1 is SNHLY and CDR2 is FYNNEI. CDR3 length: 12 residues.